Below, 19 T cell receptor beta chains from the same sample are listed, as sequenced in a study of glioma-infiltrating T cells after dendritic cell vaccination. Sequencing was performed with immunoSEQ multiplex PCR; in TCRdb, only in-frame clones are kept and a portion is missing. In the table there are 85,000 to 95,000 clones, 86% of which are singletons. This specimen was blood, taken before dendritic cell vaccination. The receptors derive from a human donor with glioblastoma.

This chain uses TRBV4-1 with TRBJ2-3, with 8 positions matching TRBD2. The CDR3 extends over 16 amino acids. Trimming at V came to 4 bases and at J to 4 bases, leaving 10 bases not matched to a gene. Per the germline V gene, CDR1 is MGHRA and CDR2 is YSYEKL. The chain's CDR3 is CASSPSAGGAADTQYF. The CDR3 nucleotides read TGCGCCAGCAGCCCCTCGGCGGGAGGAGCTGCAGATACGCAGTATTTT.

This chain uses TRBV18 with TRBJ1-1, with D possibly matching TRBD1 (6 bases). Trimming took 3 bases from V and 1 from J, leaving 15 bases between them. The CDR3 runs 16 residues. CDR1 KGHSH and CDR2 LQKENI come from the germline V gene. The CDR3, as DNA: TGTGCCAGCTCACCCGCGCCAGGGGTGGAGAACACTGAAGCTTTCTTT. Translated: CASSPAPGVENTEAFF.

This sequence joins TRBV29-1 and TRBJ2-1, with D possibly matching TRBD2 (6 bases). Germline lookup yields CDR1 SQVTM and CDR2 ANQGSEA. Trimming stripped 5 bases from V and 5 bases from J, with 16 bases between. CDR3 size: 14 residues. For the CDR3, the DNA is TGCAGCGTTTCCTACTCTAGCGCCGACAATGAGCAGTTCTTC. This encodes CSVSYSSADNEQFF.

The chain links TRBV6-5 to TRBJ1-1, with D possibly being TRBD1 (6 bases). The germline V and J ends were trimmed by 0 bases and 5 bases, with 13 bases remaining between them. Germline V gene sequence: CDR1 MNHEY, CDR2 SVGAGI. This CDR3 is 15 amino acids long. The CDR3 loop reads CASSYSLGGSTEAFF. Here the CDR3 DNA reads TGTGCCAGCAGTTACTCGTTAGGGGGTAGTACTGAAGCTTTCTTT.

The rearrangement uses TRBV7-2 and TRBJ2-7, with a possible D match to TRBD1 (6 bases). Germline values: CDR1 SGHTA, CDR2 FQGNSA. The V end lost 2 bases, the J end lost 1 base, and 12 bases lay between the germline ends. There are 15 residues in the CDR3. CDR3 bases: TGTGCCAGCAGCTTAAGCGGTACAGGGTCCTACGAGCAGTACTTC. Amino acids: CASSLSGTGSYEQYF.

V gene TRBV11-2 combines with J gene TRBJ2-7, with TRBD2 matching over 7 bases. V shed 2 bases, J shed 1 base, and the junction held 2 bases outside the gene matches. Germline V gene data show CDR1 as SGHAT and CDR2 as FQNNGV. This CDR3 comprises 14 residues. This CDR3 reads CASSLTGGSYEQYF. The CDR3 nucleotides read TGTGCCAGCAGCTTAACGGGGGGTTCCTACGAGCAGTACTTC.

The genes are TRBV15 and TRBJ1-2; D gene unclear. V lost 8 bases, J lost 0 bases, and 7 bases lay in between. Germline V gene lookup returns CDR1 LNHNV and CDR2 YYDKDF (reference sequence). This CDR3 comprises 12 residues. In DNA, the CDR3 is TGTGCCACCCAAGACACTAACTATGGCTACACCTTC. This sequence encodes CATQDTNYGYTF. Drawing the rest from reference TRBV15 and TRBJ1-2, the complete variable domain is DAMVIQNPRYQVTQFGKPVTLSCSQTLNHNVMYWYQQKSSQAPKLLFHYYDKDFNNEADTPDNFQSRRPNTSFCFLDIRSPGLGDTAMYLCATQDTNYGYTFGSGTRLTVV.

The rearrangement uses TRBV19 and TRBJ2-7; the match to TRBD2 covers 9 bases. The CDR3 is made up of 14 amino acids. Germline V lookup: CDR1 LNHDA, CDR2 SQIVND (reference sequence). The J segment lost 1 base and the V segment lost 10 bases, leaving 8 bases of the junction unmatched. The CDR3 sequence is CATRDSGGSYEQYF. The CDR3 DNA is TGTGCCACCCGGGACAGCGGGGGGTCCTACGAGCAGTACTTC.

The CDR3 region has the DNA TGCGCCAGCAGCCAAGTTGCTCAGGGGGCTGGTAACAATGAGCAGTTCTTC. This gives the protein CASSQVAQGAGNNEQFF. This chain uses TRBV4-1 with TRBJ2-1; 8 nucleotides match TRBD1. CDR3 length: 17 amino acids. The J segment lost 5 bases and the V segment lost 1 base, leaving 10 bases of the junction unmatched. Germline-derived CDR1 and CDR2 are MGHRA and YSYEKL.

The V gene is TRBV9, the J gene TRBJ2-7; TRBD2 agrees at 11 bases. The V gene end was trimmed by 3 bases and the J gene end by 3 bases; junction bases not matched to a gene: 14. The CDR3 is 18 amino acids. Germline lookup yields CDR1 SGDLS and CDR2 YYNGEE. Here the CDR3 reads CASSAGTSGPQPDYEQYF. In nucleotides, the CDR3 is TGTGCCAGCAGCGCCGGGACTAGCGGCCCCCAACCTGACTACGAGCAGTACTTC.

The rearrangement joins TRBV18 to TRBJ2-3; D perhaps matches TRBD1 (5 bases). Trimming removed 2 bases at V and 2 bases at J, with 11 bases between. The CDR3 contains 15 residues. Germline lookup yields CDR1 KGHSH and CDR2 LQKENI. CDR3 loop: CASSPGQGDTDTQYF. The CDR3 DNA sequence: TGTGCCAGCTCACCAGGGCAGGGTGACACAGATACGCAGTATTTT.

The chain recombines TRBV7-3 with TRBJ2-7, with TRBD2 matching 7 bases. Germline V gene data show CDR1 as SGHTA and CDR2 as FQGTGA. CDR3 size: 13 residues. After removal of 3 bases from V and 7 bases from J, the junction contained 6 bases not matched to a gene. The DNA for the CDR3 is TGTGCCAGCAGCTTCGGACGTAGCGGGGAGCAGTACTTC. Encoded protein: CASSFGRSGEQYF.

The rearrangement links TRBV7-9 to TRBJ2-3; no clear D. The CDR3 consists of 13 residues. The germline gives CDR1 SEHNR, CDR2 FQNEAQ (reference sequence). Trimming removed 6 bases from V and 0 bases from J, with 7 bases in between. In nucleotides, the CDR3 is TGTGCCAGCAGACCTACTAGCACAGATACGCAGTATTTT. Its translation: CASRPTSTDTQYF.

The CDR3, as DNA: TGCGCCAGCAGTCAACGGAATAGGGGCATCCCGAGCTCCTACGAGCAGTACTTC. It codes for CASSQRNRGIPSSYEQYF. The chain couples TRBV23-1 to TRBJ2-7, with D maybe TRBD1 (5 bases). TRBV23-1 is an ORF for which the function is uncertain. V lost 2 bases and J 0 bases, leaving 20 bases between the germline ends. The CDR3 has 18 residues.

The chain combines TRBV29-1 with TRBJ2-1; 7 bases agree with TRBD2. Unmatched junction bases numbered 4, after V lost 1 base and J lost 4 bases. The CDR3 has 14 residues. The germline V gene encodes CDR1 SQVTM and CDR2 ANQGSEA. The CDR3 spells CSVEVWGGYNEQFF. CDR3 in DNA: TGCAGCGTTGAAGTCTGGGGGGGTTACAATGAGCAGTTCTTC.

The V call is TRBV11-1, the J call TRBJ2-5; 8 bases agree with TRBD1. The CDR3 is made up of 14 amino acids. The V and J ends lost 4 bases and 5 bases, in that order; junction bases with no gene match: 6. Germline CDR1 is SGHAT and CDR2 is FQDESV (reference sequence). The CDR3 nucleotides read TGTGCCAGCAGCTCTGGACAGGGCTGGGAGACCCAGTACTTC. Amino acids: CASSSGQGWETQYF.

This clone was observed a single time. This chain's CDR3 is CASSFGQGSNEKLFF. The DNA for the CDR3 is TGTGCCAGCAGCTTCGGACAGGGCTCTAATGAAAAACTGTTTTTT. This chain uses TRBV5-8 with TRBJ1-4; 8 positions match TRBD1. This CDR3 has 15 amino acids. CDR1 is SGHTS and CDR2 is YDEGEE in the germline V gene. The V gene end was trimmed by 2 bases and the J gene end by 3 bases; junction bases not matched to a gene: 3.

In nucleotides, the CDR3 is TGCAGCGTTGAAGGGACAGGGGCCTACGAGCAGTACTTC. Its translation is CSVEGTGAYEQYF. The chain employs TRBV29-1 and TRBJ2-5; 9 positions agree with TRBD1. The J call may be incorrect, as the DNA end agrees better with TRBJ2-7. Germline CDR1 SQVTM, CDR2 ANQGSEA. This CDR3 has 13 residues.

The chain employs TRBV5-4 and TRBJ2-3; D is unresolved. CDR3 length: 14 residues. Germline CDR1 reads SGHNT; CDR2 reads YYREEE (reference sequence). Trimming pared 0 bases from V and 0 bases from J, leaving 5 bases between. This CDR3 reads CASSLGLSTDTQYF. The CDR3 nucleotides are TGTGCCAGCAGCTTGGGACTGAGCACAGATACGCAGTATTTT.